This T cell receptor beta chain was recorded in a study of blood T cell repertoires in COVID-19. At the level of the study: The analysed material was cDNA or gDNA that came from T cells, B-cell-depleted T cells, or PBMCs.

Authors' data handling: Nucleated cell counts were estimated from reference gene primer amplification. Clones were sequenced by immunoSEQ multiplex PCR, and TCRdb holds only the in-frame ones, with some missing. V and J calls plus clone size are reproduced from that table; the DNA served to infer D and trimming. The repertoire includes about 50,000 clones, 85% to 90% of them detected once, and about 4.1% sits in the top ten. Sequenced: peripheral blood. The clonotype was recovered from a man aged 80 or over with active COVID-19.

The chain's CDR3 is CASSLQGAHHEQYF. In DNA form, the CDR3 reads TGTGCCAGCAGCTTACAGGGGGCGCACCACGAGCAGTACTTC. The gene calls are TRBV7-2 and TRBJ2-7; 8 bases agree with TRBD1. The CDR3 is 14 residues long. Trimming took 2 bases from V and 5 from J; bases not matched to a gene: 5. From germline, CDR1 is SGHTA and CDR2 FQGNSA.